The source of this T cell receptor (beta chain) is a study of blood T cell repertoires in COVID-19. The CDR3 is 12 amino acids. Trimming took 10 bases from V and 4 from J; bases not matched to a gene: 2. Germline values: CDR1 KGHDR, CDR2 SFDVKD. Sequencing was performed with immunoSEQ multiplex PCR; in TCRdb, only in-frame clones are kept and a portion is missing. The sample shows 100,000 to 150,000 clones, about two thirds of them seen only once. Sequenced input: peripheral blood. The TCR was taken from a human donor with acute or convalescent COVID-19. The donor label of this sample is uncertain. This rearrangement joins TRBV24-1 to TRBJ1-4; 7 bases map to TRBD1. In DNA form, the CDR3 reads TGTGCCACTAGGGACAGTAATGAAAAACTGTTTTTT. It encodes CATRDSNEKLFF.